This T cell receptor (beta chain) comes out of a study of T cell responses to AZD1222 COVID-19 vaccine (dated by TCRdb to about 2021). Some background on the complete study: TCR sequencing covered roughly 230 trial participants: about 210 given two doses of AZD1222 and around 25 given two doses of MenACWY control vaccine. Trial participants were enrolled by age into 18-55, 56-69 and 70-plus year subgroups, with roughly 150, 30 and 60 TCR-sequenced participants respectively.

The CDR3 regions of human TCRbeta chains were analyzed by immunosequencing. The authors' pipeline ran thus. TCRs in the repertoires were matched against a reference library of SARS-CoV-2-specific TCRs that had been generated with the MIRA antigen-specificity platform. Breadth was defined as the fraction of unique TCRs that were SARS-CoV-2-associated, and depth was defined as the fraction of total T cells that were SARS-CoV-2-associated. Using the MIRA data, each spike-specific TCR was assigned both to the spike region to which the TCR was reactive and to a CD4 or CD8 class. Log10-transformed breadth and depth values were compared by one-way ANOVA with Sidak's multiple comparisons tests. The table was pulled from immuneACCESS by TCRdb, which kept in-frame rearrangements only. Such tables lose some clones; where checked, under half of the loss comes from unresolved V genes, and the rest has no known cause. V and J calls and clone size are given by that table; D and trimming were obtained from the DNA. The sample table lists roughly 140,000 clones, approximately 91% of them with a count of one. The top ten clonotypes cover approximately 7% of the sample.

Turning to this clone: This receptor's antigen is unknown. Base qualities are missing; no much larger clone stands one base away.

CDR3 length: 18 amino acids, cysteine to phenylalanine. Here the CDR3 DNA is all that survives: 54 bases in frame from base 1. The germline V gene yields KGHSH for CDR1 and LQKENI for CDR2. For this chain, trimming is 2 bases at the V end and 7 bases at the J end, and the number of junction bases without a gene match is 17. The time point label here, explained by the study, means: sample from adult after SARS-CoV-2 infection, after symptom onset. Two convalescent COVID-19 patients, sampled after symptom onset from adults with prior SARS-CoV-2 infection, were also TCR-sequenced for comparison. The paper as a whole reports these results and caveats: The vaccine-associated CD4 TCRs covered the entire spike protein, and the dominant responses fell in regions 160-218 and 743-854. Conclusions about previously exposed vaccinees are limited, since just 5 to 7 AZD1222 recipients were seropositive for SARS-CoV-2 at baseline. Participants were mostly white British, with more females than males. The authors suggested clonal diversity may have been underestimated. After two AZD1222 doses, both the breadth and the depth of spike-specific TCRs were significantly higher than at day 0 and than in MenACWY recipients. Nearly half of unique spike-specific TCRs reportedly recognized epitopes outside regions mutated in the B.1.351 and B.1.1.7 variants. Because no day 14 peak-response samples were available, the repertoires could be characterized only after the peak T cell response. In the small 56-69-year group, the increase in depth fell short of significance, most likely because of low power.

The material sequenced was peripheral blood, taken after recovery from COVID-19. The receptor was derived from an adult who had recovered from COVID-19. The chain is assembled from TRBV18 and TRBJ1-2; 9 bases in between match TRBD1. CDR3 region: CASSPFSGQGQRGTGYTF. The nucleotides are TGTGCCAGCTCACCATTCTCGGGACAGGGTCAACGTGGGACTGGCTACACCTTC.